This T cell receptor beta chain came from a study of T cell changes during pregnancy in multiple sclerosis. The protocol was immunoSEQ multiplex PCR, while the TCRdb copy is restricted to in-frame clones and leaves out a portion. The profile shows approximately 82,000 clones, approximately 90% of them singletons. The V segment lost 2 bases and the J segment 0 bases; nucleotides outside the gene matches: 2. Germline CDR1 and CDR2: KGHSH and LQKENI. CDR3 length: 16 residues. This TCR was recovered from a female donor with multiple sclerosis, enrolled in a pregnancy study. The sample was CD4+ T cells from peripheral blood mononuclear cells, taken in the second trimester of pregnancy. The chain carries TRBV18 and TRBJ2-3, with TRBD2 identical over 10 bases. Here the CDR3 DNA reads TGTGCCAGCTCACCAAGGACTAGCGGTAGCACAGATACGCAGTATTTT. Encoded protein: CASSPRTSGSTDTQYF.